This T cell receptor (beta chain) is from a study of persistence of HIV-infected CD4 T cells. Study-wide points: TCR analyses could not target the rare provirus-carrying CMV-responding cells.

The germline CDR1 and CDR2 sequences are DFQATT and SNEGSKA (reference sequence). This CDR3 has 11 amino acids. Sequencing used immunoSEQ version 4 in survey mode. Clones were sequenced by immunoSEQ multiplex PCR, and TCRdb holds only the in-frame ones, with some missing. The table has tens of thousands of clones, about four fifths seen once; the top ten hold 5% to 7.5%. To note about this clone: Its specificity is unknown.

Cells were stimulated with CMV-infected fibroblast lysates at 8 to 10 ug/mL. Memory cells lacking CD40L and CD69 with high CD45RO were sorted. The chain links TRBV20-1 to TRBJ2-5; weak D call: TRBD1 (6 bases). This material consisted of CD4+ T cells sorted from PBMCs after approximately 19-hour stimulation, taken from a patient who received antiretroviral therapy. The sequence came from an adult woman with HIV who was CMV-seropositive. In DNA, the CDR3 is TGCGGACTTGGACAGCCCTGGACCCAGTACTTC. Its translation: CGLGQPWTQYF.